The next 27 T cell receptor beta chains were all read from a single sample in a study of shared clonotypes between healthy human individuals. Libraries were prepared by immunoSEQ multiplex PCR; TCRdb keeps only in-frame clonotypes and omits some of them. The sample shows hundreds of thousands of clones, 96% of them seen only once. The sequenced sample consisted of memory CD8+ T cells sorted from blood. Subset here: CD45RO+ cells pooled with CCR7-negative TemRA cells. Source of these receptors: a man aged 25 to 40 in good health.

This chain joins TRBV11-2 and TRBJ2-3, with 12 positions matching TRBD2. The V gene's germline CDR1 is SGHAT and CDR2 FQNNGV. The CDR3 covers 17 residues. The ends lost 3 bases at V and 5 bases at J; junction bases unmatched: 9. The CDR3 DNA follows: TGTGCCAGCAGCTTCCAACGACTAGCGGGAGTCGAAGATACGCAGTATTTT. Its translation is CASSFQRLAGVEDTQYF.

V gene TRBV7-9 combines with J gene TRBJ2-3; perhaps TRBD2 as D (6 bases). V lost 4 bases to trimming and J lost 0 bases, with 11 bases between them. The length of the CDR3 is 15 residues. Germline CDR1 is SEHNR and CDR2 is FQNEAQ (reference sequence). CDR3 in DNA: TGTGCCAGCAGCTCGGGACTCTACAGCACAGATACGCAGTATTTT. Protein product: CASSSGLYSTDTQYF.

The chain recombines TRBV28 with TRBJ1-5; tentatively, D is TRBD1 (6 bases). Trimming stripped 6 bases from V and 3 bases from J, with 15 bases between. There are 15 residues in the CDR3. Germline V gene data show CDR1 as MDHEN and CDR2 as SYDVKM. CDR3 sequence (DNA): TGTGCCAGCAGACGCCCCGGGGGCGCCAATCAGCCCCAGCATTTT. This translates into CASRRPGGANQPQHF.

V and J are TRBV10-3 and TRBJ1-5; D may be TRBD1 (6 bases). The germline V gene has CDR1 ENHRY and CDR2 SYGVKD. Trimming stripped 3 bases from V and 2 bases from J, with 11 bases between. The CDR3 loop spans 15 amino acids. CDR3 sequence: CAISESHRGNQPQHF. Written as DNA, the CDR3 is TGTGCCATCAGTGAAAGCCACAGGGGCAATCAGCCCCAGCATTTT.

In regard to this clone: This CDR3 is also generated by other DNA sequences in the sample. The V gene is TRBV27, the J gene TRBJ1-2, with a weak D call TRBD1 (5 bases). The V gene lost 2 bases and the J gene lost 0 bases, with 7 bases spanning the gap. CDR3 length: 14 amino acids. Germline V gene sequence: CDR1 MNHEY, CDR2 SMNVEV (reference sequence). CDR3 sequence reads: CASSLRGANYGYTF. Written as DNA, the CDR3 is TGTGCCAGCAGTTTACGGGGGGCTAACTATGGCTACACCTTC.

This rearrangement joins TRBV6-6 to TRBJ2-7, with TRBD2 matching over 7 bases. Germline V gene sequence: CDR1 MNHNY, CDR2 SVGAGI (reference sequence). The CDR3 runs to 16 residues. V trimming: 6 bases; J trimming: 3 bases; junction bases outside the gene matches: 14. The CDR3 nucleotides read TGTGCCAGCAGAGACATGATTGGACGGGGGGACTACGAGCAGTACTTC. Translating it yields CASRDMIGRGDYEQYF.

The V and J genes are TRBV6-1 and TRBJ1-3; the D is unclear. V was shortened by 5 bases and J by 4 bases, with 15 bases between the two germline ends. This CDR3 is 15 amino acids long. From germline, CDR1 is MNHNS and CDR2 SASEGT. The DNA for the CDR3 is TGTGCCAGCAGTAACCTAAAGACGGGCGGAAACACCATATATTTT. It is translated as CASSNLKTGGNTIYF.

CDR3 protein: CASSEGQNYGYTF. The DNA of the CDR3 is TGCGCCAGCAGCGAGGGACAGAACTATGGCTACACCTTC. J is TRBJ1-2 and V is TRBV5-1; 7 positions agree with TRBD1. With 4 bases clipped from V and 2 bases from J, the junction kept 2 bases outside the gene matches. Germline lookup yields CDR1 SGHRS and CDR2 YFSETQ. The CDR3 has 13 residues.

The chain employs TRBV28 and TRBJ2-1, with D maybe TRBD2 (5 bases). The germline V gene encodes CDR1 MDHEN and CDR2 SYDVKM. The V and J ends lost 2 bases and 9 bases respectively, with 5 bases between them. This CDR3 is 11 amino acids long. The CDR3 DNA follows: TGTGCCAGCAGTTTAGGGAGTGAGCAGTTCTTC. The encoded protein is CASSLGSEQFF.

V usage is TRBV4-1 and J usage is TRBJ2-1, with D uncertain. V shed 1 base and J shed 4 bases, with 8 bases lying between them. In germline, CDR1 is MGHRA, CDR2 YSYEKL. The CDR3 covers 14 residues. CDR3 bases: TGCGCCAGCAGCCAAGGTCCCATTTACAATGAGCAGTTCTTC. The encoded protein is CASSQGPIYNEQFF.

This sequence joins TRBV5-1 and TRBJ2-4; D tentatively reads TRBD1 or TRBD2 (5 bases each). The CDR3 runs 15 residues. The germline V gene has CDR1 SGHRS and CDR2 YFSETQ. V shed 4 bases and J shed 5 bases, with 16 bases lying between them. The CDR3 DNA reads TGCGCCAGCAGCACCGGGACCTGGATGGAAAACATTCAGTACTTC. It encodes CASSTGTWMENIQYF.

A word on this clone: In the same sample, other DNA sequences code for this CDR3. The V gene is TRBV7-9, the J gene TRBJ2-1, with 7 bases that match TRBD1. The CDR3 is made up of 16 amino acids. V was clipped by 5 bases and J by 6 bases; unmatched bases: 13. Germline-derived CDR1 and CDR2 are SEHNR and FQNEAQ (reference sequence). For the CDR3, the DNA is TGTGCCAGCAGCCGAATAAGACAGGGCGACCTCAATGAGCAGTTCTTC. It yields the protein CASSRIRQGDLNEQFF. The whole variable domain, filled in from reference TRBV7-9 and TRBJ2-1, reads DTGVSQNPRHKITKRGQNVTFRCDPISEHNRLYWYRQTLGQGPEFLTYFQNEAQLEKSRLLSDRFSAERPKGSFSTLEIQRTEQGDSAMYLCASSRIRQGDLNEQFFGPGTRLTVL.

V is TRBV5-1 and J is TRBJ2-3; 7 bases are shared with TRBD1. The CDR3 runs 15 residues. Trimming removed 5 bases from V and 2 bases from J; junction bases left unmatched: 8. Germline V CDR1 and CDR2: SGHRS, YFSETQ. CDR3 sequence reads: CASSRDRGITDTQYF. For the CDR3, the DNA is TGCGCCAGCAGTCGGGACAGAGGAATCACAGATACGCAGTATTTT.

This clone was recorded once. The chain uses TRBV4-2 and TRBJ1-5; D remains unclear. The CDR3 is 15 amino acids. V lost 0 bases and J lost 0, with 6 bases in between. Per germline, CDR1 LGHNA and CDR2 YNFKEQ. The CDR3 loop is CASSQDVGSNQPQHF. CDR3 DNA: TGTGCCAGCAGCCAAGATGTGGGTAGCAATCAGCCCCAGCATTTT.

This sequence joins TRBV28 and TRBJ2-1, with TRBD2 matching over 7 bases. The CDR3 contains 15 residues. Germline trimming cut 2 bases from V and 2 bases from J; bases unmatched to any gene: 3. Per germline, CDR1 MDHEN and CDR2 SYDVKM. CDR3 region: CASSLTGGAYNEQFF. In DNA, the CDR3 is TGTGCCAGCAGTTTAACGGGAGGAGCCTACAATGAGCAGTTCTTC.

The chain carries TRBV5-1 and TRBJ2-7, with D unclear. Germline CDR1 reads SGHRS; CDR2 reads YFSETQ. The CDR3 spans 15 residues. Trimming shortened V by 1 base and J by 5 bases, and 16 bases separated the two germline ends. CDR3 coding DNA: TGCGCCAGCAGCTTGAAGTTTGCAGCCACCCACGAGCAGTACTTC. Its translation: CASSLKFAATHEQYF.

This chain's CDR3 is CASRLDRNTEAFF. In nucleotides, the CDR3 is TGTGCCAGCAGACTCGACAGGAACACTGAAGCTTTCTTT. The genes are TRBV6-4 and TRBJ1-1; D perhaps matches TRBD1 (5 bases). The germline V gene has CDR1 MRHNA and CDR2 SNTAGT. The CDR3 loop spans 13 amino acids. Trimming cost V 6 bases and J 1 base, with 9 bases left between them.

This sequence joins TRBV19 and TRBJ2-5; TRBD2 matches 13 bases. The CDR3 has 15 residues. Unmatched junction bases numbered 5, after V lost 5 bases and J lost 5 bases. The germline V gene has CDR1 LNHDA and CDR2 SQIVND (reference sequence). This chain's CDR3 is CASSAGTSGMETQYF. CDR3 DNA: TGTGCCAGTAGTGCCGGGACTAGCGGGATGGAGACCCAGTACTTC.

The sample holds one count of this clone. V and J are TRBV28 and TRBJ2-5; no reliable D call. Germline-derived CDR1 and CDR2 are MDHEN and SYDVKM. CDR3 length: 13 amino acids. Trimming removed 6 bases from V and 8 bases from J, with 16 bases in between. The CDR3 region is CASSPTPTPTQYF. The DNA of the CDR3 is TGTGCCAGCAGCCCAACCCCGACTCCTACCCAGTACTTC.

V and J are TRBV7-2 and TRBJ1-1; 8 bases match TRBD1. The junction had 4 bases not matched to a gene; V was cut back by 2 bases and J by 2 bases. The CDR3 sequence is 15 residues long. CDR1 is SGHTA, CDR2 FQGNSA, per germline. This CDR3 reads CASSLSGGRNTEAFF. The CDR3 region has the DNA TGTGCCAGCAGCTTATCAGGGGGCAGAAACACTGAAGCTTTCTTT.

The chain is built from TRBV10-3 and TRBJ1-6; 10 bases map to TRBD1. V lost 8 bases, J lost 8 bases, and 3 bases stayed unmatched. There are 13 residues in the CDR3. In germline, CDR1 is ENHRY, CDR2 SYGVKD. The CDR3 here is CAIAGTGDSPLHF. In DNA, the CDR3 is TGTGCCATCGCAGGGACAGGGGATTCACCCCTCCACTTT.

V is TRBV2 and J is TRBJ2-7; 10 bases are a match to TRBD2. The CDR3 loop spans 16 amino acids. J lost 6 bases, V lost 6 bases, and 14 bases had no gene match. Germline assignment: CDR1 SNHLY and CDR2 FYNNEI. CDR3 amino acids: CASRVRTTGTSAEQYF. As DNA, the CDR3 is TGTGCCAGCAGGGTGCGGACCACCGGGACTAGCGCCGAGCAGTACTTC.

The chain couples TRBV27 to TRBJ2-3; D ambiguous. Germline-derived CDR1 and CDR2 are MNHEY and SMNVEV (reference sequence). The CDR3 is made up of 14 amino acids. Trimming removed 4 bases at V and 0 bases at J, with 8 bases between. CDR3 sequence (DNA): TGTGCCAGCAGTTGGGCGTCTAGCACAGATACGCAGTATTTT. It is translated as CASSWASSTDTQYF.

This chain links TRBV25-1 with TRBJ2-6; D is undetermined. This CDR3 has 17 residues. Germline V gives CDR1 MGHDK, CDR2 SYGVNS. V was clipped by 3 bases and J by 0 bases, with 12 bases between them. The CDR3 bases are TGTGCCAGCAGTGAGGGAATCGGTCACTCTGGGGCCAACGTCCTGACTTTC. It is translated as CASSEGIGHSGANVLTF.

A word on this clone: This sample also contains other DNA sequences that code for the same CDR3. This rearrangement joins TRBV28 to TRBJ2-6; D unresolved. V lost 6 bases to trimming and J lost 1 base, with 4 bases between them. Germline CDR1 and CDR2: MDHEN and SYDVKM. CDR3 length equals 13 residues. CDR3 sequence (DNA): TGTGCCAGCAGGAGTTCTGGGGCCAACGTCCTGACTTTC. Its translation: CASRSSGANVLTF.

This chain uses TRBV6-1 with TRBJ1-2, with 11 bases lining up with TRBD1. The ends lost 0 bases at V and 7 bases at J; junction bases unmatched: 4. This CDR3 comprises 15 residues. From germline, CDR1 is MNHNS and CDR2 SASEGT. CDR3 coding DNA: TGTGCCAGCAGTGAAGCGGGGACAGGGGGGGGTGGCTACACCTTC. Its translation is CASSEAGTGGGGYTF.

The CDR3 DNA is TGCGCCAGCAGCCCCGCCAGAGGAGCCGCTAATGAGCAGTTCTTC. Its translation is CASSPARGAANEQFF. J is TRBJ2-1 and V is TRBV5-1; no definite D call. Germline assignment: CDR1 SGHRS and CDR2 YFSETQ. This CDR3 is built from 15 residues. The germline V and J ends were trimmed by 4 bases and 7 bases, with 18 bases remaining between them. Looking up the rest from reference TRBV5-1 and TRBJ2-1 gives the full variable domain: KAGVTQTPRYLIKTRGQQVTLSCSPISGHRSVSWYQQTPGQGLQFLFEYFSETQRNKGNFPGRFSGRQFSNSRSEMNVSTLELGDSALYLCASSPARGAANEQFFGPGTRLTVL.